The clone carrying this T cell receptor beta chain was recorded a few times. Antigen: not known. The record originates from a study of T cells after yellow fever vaccination. General study points: Peak timing came faster in the weaker secondary response, day 5 versus 15.

TCRdb re-called the 5' RACE reads with MiXCR, one entry per CDR3 protein. The sample has about 260,000 distinct CDR3 sequences; around 4.9% are singletons. The CDR3 has 14 amino acids. V shed 4 bases and J shed 0 bases, with 8 bases lying between them. Germline lookup yields CDR1 LNHDA and CDR2 SQIVND (reference sequence). The sequences come from CD4+ T cells sorted from PBMCs, collected on the day of the yellow fever booster vaccination. V usage is TRBV19 and J usage is TRBJ2-3; D not resolved. The clonotype originates from a man between 18 and 35 years old who received the YFV17D yellow fever vaccine. The CDR3 here is CASSTIDSTDTQYF. In DNA, the CDR3 is TGTGCCAGTAGTACAATTGACAGCACAGATACGCAGTATTTT.